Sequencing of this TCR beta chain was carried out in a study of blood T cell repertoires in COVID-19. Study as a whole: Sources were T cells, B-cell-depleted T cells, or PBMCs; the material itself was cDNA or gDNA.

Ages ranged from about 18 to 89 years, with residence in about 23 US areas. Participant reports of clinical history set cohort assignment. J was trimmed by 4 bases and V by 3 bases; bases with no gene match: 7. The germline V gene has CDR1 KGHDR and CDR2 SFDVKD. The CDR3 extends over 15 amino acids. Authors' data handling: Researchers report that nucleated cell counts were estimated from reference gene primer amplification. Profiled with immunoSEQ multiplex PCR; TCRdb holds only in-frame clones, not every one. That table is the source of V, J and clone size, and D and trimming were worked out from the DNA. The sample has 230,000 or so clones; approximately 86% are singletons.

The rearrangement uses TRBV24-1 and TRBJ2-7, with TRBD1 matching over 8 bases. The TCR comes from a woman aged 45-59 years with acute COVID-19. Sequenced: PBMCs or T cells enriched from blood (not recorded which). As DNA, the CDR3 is TGTGCCACCAGTGATCACAGGGGGAATGTGTACGAGCAGTACTTC. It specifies CATSDHRGNVYEQYF.